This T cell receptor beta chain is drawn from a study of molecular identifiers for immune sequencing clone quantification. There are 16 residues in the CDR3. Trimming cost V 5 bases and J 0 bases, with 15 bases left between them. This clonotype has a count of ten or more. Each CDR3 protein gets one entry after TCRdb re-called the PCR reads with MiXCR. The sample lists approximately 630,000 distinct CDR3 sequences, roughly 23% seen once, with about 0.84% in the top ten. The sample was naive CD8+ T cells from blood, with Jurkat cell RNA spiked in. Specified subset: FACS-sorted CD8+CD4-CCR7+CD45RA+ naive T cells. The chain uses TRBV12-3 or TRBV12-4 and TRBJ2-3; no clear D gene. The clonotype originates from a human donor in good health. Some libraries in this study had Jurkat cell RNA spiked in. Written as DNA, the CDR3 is TGTGCCAGCAGTCCGCCCCCAGAATCTAGCACAGATACGCAGTATTTT. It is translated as CASSPPPESSTDTQYF.